This T cell receptor beta chain was obtained from a study of CD8+CD57+ T cells in acquired aplastic anemia. In the study overall: Sorted CD4+ and CD8+ cells yielded DNA averaging around 3 ug. General study points: Patients had roughly 31 CD8+ CDR3 sequences in common with controls (the shared set). Patients were compared with controls for CD8+ Simpson's diversity, and no significant difference emerged.

The ends were cut back, 7 bases at V and 7 bases at J, with 20 bases in the middle. Germline CDR1 LNHDA, CDR2 SQIVND (reference sequence). The CDR3 covers 14 residues. The patients chosen for sequencing had shown expansion of CD8+CD57+ cells (detected by flow cytometry). This clonotype has at least ten counts. Its specificity is not known. Genomic DNA constituted the template upon which TCR beta VDJ and CDR3 profiling was performed. TCRdb re-analysed the reads in MiXCR, keeping a single row per CDR3 protein. This sample has roughly 500,000 distinct CDR3 sequences, with over 25% found just once. This rearrangement joins TRBV19 to TRBJ2-7; weak D call: TRBD2 (8 bases). The TCR originated in a human donor with aplastic anemia. Material: sorted CD4+, CD8+, or CD8+CD57+ T cells (not recorded which) from PBMCs. Written as DNA, the CDR3 is TGTGCCAGTACCCCGGGAGGGGGCTTGGGGGAGCAGTACTTC. It yields the protein CASTPGGGLGEQYF.